This TCR beta chain was recorded in a study of T-cell memory formation after mild COVID-19. Via MiXCR, TCRdb re-called the 5' RACE reads, giving one row per CDR3 protein. The sample holds some 320,000 distinct CDR3 sequences, approximately 15% seen once. This clonotype occurred many times. The TCR originated in a man aged 18-30 years who had mild COVID-19 (a few samples of this study predate the infection). Cell type and time point are not known. The material sequenced was PBMCs or a T cell subset sorted from them (not recorded which).

CDR3 in amino acids: CASSFTGSNTEAFF. CDR3 bases: TGTGCCAGCAGTTTCACAGGGTCGAACACTGAAGCTTTCTTT. The V and J genes are TRBV12-3 or TRBV12-4 and TRBJ1-1; weak D call: TRBD1 (6 bases). Trimming removed 3 bases at V and 1 base at J, with 9 bases between. The CDR3 extends over 14 amino acids.